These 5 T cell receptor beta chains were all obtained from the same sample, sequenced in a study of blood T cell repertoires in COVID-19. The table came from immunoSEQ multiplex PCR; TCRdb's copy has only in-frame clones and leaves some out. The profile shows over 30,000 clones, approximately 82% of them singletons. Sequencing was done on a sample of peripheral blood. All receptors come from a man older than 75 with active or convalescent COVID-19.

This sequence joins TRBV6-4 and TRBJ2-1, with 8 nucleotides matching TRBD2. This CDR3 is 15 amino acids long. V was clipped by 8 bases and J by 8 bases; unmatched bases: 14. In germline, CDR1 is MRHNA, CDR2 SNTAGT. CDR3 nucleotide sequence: TGTGCCAGCTGTGTCGGGGCGGGAGGTACACATGAGCAGTTCTTC. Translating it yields CASCVGAGGTHEQFF.

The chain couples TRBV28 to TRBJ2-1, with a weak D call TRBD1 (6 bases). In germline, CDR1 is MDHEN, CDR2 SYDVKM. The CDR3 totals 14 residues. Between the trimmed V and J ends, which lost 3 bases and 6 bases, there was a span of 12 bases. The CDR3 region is CASSLGGQRNEQFF. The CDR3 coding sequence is TGTGCCAGCAGTTTGGGTGGACAGCGCAATGAGCAGTTCTTC.

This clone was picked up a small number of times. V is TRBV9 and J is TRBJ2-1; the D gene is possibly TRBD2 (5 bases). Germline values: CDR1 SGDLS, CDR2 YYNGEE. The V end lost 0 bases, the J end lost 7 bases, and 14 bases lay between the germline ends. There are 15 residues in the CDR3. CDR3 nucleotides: TGTGCCAGCAGCGTAGCGGCTATCCGCGGGAATGAGCAGTTCTTC. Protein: CASSVAAIRGNEQFF.

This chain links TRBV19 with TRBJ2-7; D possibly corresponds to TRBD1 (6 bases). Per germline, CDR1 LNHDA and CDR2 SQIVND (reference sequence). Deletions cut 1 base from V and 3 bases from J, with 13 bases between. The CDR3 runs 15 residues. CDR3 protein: CASSIGPGVVYEQYF. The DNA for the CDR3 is TGTGCCAGTAGTATAGGGCCAGGGGTGGTCTACGAGCAGTACTTC.

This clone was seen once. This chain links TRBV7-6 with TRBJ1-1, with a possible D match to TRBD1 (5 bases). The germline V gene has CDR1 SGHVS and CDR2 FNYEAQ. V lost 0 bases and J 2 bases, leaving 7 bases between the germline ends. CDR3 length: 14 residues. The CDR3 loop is CASSLAQGNTEAFF. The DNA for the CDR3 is TGTGCCAGCAGCTTAGCCCAGGGAAACACTGAAGCTTTCTTT.